This entry lists 21 T cell receptor beta chains sequenced from one sample in a study of blood T cell repertoires in COVID-19 (dated by TCRdb to 2020 to 2021). The method was the immunoSEQ multiplex PCR assay. Here the immuneACCESS table is served through TCRdb, limited to in-frame sequences with V and J called. Missing clones are a known gap in these copies; in checked studies unresolved V genes cover under half, and the rest lacks a known reason. The sample table records fewer than 500,000 clones; more than 70% of these occur just once. The top ten hold 1.3% of the sample. Sequenced input: PBMCs or T cells enriched from blood (not recorded which). The receptors here all came from a man under 40 who had recovered from COVID-19.

The chain couples TRBV10-3 to TRBJ2-4; TRBD2 is a possible D gene (6 bases). The CDR3 contains 13 residues. In germline, CDR1 is ENHRY, CDR2 SYGVKD. Trimming took 6 bases from V and 6 from J, leaving 12 bases between them. CDR3: CAISGRDLNIQYF. The CDR3 nucleotides are TGTGCCATCAGCGGAAGGGACTTAAACATTCAGTACTTC.

CDR3 DNA: TGCGCCAGCAGCCCCTCGGGGGGGTTAAATGGCTACACCTTC. It is translated as CASSPSGGLNGYTF. The chain couples TRBV5-1 to TRBJ1-2; a weak D match, TRBD1 (5 bases). This CDR3 contains 14 residues. Germline CDR1 reads SGHRS; CDR2 reads YFSETQ. Trimming removed 4 bases at V and 6 bases at J, with 16 bases between.

The chain carries TRBV10-3 and TRBJ1-3; D gene ambiguous. Trimming pared 0 bases from V and 4 bases from J, leaving 10 bases between. CDR1 and CDR2 (germline): ENHRY, SYGVKD. The CDR3 contains 15 residues. The CDR3 region is CAISESPGLGNTIYF. CDR3 nucleotide sequence: TGTGCCATCAGTGAGTCTCCGGGGTTAGGAAACACCATATATTTT.

The J gene is TRBJ1-2, the V gene TRBV27, with TRBD1 matching over 10 bases. The CDR3 is 14 amino acids. Germline assignment: CDR1 MNHEY and CDR2 SMNVEV (reference sequence). The V gene end was trimmed by 8 bases and the J gene end by 8 bases; junction bases not matched to a gene: 11. The chain's CDR3 is CASAPGTGVIGYTF. The CDR3 bases are TGTGCCAGCGCCCCGGGGACAGGGGTCATAGGCTACACCTTC.

This chain links TRBV3-1 (or the pseudogene TRBV3-2) with TRBJ1-4, with a possible D match to TRBD1 (5 bases). From germline, CDR1 is LGHDT and CDR2 YNNKEL (reference sequence). Trimming left V 0 bases short and J 16 bases short, with 21 bases between. CDR3 length equals 15 residues. The CDR3 DNA is TGTGCCAGCAGCCAAGATATGGGACTCACTATATCTCAGTTTTTT. Protein product: CASSQDMGLTISQFF.

This chain links TRBV9 with TRBJ1-2; possible D gene TRBD1, 5 bases. This CDR3 is 17 amino acids long. Deletions cut 3 bases from V and 0 bases from J, with 18 bases between. The V gene's germline CDR1 is SGDLS and CDR2 YYNGEE. The CDR3 nucleotides are TGTGCCAGCAGCGGAGGCCAGGGCGTCCCCTCTAACTATGGCTACACCTTC. It encodes CASSGGQGVPSNYGYTF.

The CDR3 sequence is CSATRDRGTGELFF. The CDR3 DNA reads as TGCAGCGCAACCCGGGACAGGGGGACCGGGGAGCTGTTTTTT. The rearrangement uses TRBV29-1 and TRBJ2-2; 11 bases are a match to TRBD1. Trimming took 7 bases from V and 5 from J; bases not matched to a gene: 6. Germline assignment: CDR1 SQVTM and CDR2 ANQGSEA. The CDR3 is 14 residues long.

The chain uses TRBV2 and TRBJ2-7; D is perhaps TRBD1 (5 bases). Germline V gives CDR1 SNHLY, CDR2 FYNNEI. The CDR3 length is 10 residues. With 8 bases removed from V and 12 bases from J, the gap between germline ends came to 14 bases. The CDR3, as DNA: TGTGCCAGCGACGCAGGGTGGAGGTACTTC. It encodes CASDAGWRYF.

This chain joins TRBV30 and TRBJ2-7; TRBD1 might be the D (6 bases). Trimming pared 6 bases from V and 5 bases from J, leaving 11 bases between. The CDR3 contains 11 residues. The germline CDR1 and CDR2 sequences are GTSNPN and SVGIG (reference sequence). In nucleotides, the CDR3 is TGTGCCTGTGGACAGATCGACGAGCAGTACTTC. Amino acid sequence: CACGQIDEQYF.

V gene TRBV18 combines with J gene TRBJ1-5; possible D gene TRBD1, 6 bases. CDR1 and CDR2 from the germline V gene are KGHSH and LQKENI. This CDR3 has 14 amino acids. V was clipped by 2 bases and J by 5 bases, with 10 bases between them. In DNA form, the CDR3 reads TGTGCCAGCTCACCAGCCCCAGGGGATCAGCCCCAGCATTTT. Protein sequence: CASSPAPGDQPQHF. Drawing the rest from reference TRBV18 and TRBJ1-5, the complete variable domain is NAGVMQNPRHLVRRRGQEARLRCSPMKGHSHVYWYRQLPEEGLKFMVYLQKENIIDESGMPKERFSAEFPKEGPSILRIQQVVRGDSAAYFCASSPAPGDQPQHFGDGTRLSIL.

This chain connects TRBV12-5 to TRBJ1-1; TRBD1 aligns across 7 bases. Germline V gene data show CDR1 as LGHNT and CDR2 as FRNRAP. J was trimmed by 5 bases and V by 7 bases; bases with no gene match: 10. The CDR3 sequence is 14 residues long. The chain's CDR3 is CASDLAGGRTEAFF. CDR3 nucleotides: TGTGCTAGTGACCTGGCAGGGGGACGAACTGAAGCTTTCTTT.

The chain combines TRBV30 with TRBJ2-7, with 9 positions matching TRBD1. V dropped 5 bases and J dropped 9; count of bases not matched to a gene: 14. The CDR3 contains 14 residues. The germline V gene has CDR1 GTSNPN and CDR2 SVGIG (reference sequence). CDR3 amino acids: CAWAPNIGGQGQYF. The DNA of the CDR3 is TGTGCCTGGGCCCCGAACATTGGGGGACAGGGGCAGTACTTC. The whole variable domain, filled in from reference TRBV30 and TRBJ2-7, reads SQTIHQWPATLVQPVGSPLSLECTVEGTSNPNLYWYRQAAGRGLQLLFYSVGIGQISSEVPQNLSASRPQDRQFILSSKKLLLSDSGFYLCAWAPNIGGQGQYFGPGTRLTVT.

V usage is TRBV25-1 and J usage is TRBJ2-1, with D possibly TRBD1 on 6 matching bases. The CDR3 has 13 amino acids. Germline V lookup: CDR1 MGHDK, CDR2 SYGVNS. Deletions cut 7 bases from V and 5 bases from J, with 12 bases between. This CDR3 reads CASTQGSHNEQFF. The CDR3 DNA is TGTGCCAGCACCCAGGGGTCCCACAATGAGCAGTTCTTC.

The V call is TRBV4-3, the J call TRBJ1-2, with D maybe TRBD1 (5 bases). Germline CDR1 is LGHNA and CDR2 is YSLEER. The CDR3 spans 15 residues. Trimming shortened V by 0 bases and J by 8 bases, and 16 bases separated the two germline ends. The CDR3 sequence: CASSQDSQGRQGYTF. For the CDR3, the DNA is TGCGCCAGCAGCCAAGATTCCCAGGGTCGTCAAGGCTACACCTTC.

In its sample, this clone was seen once. The J gene is TRBJ1-6, the V gene TRBV10-2, with D unclear. The V gene's germline CDR1 is WSHSY and CDR2 SAAADI. This CDR3 is built from 14 residues. Trimming shortened V by 8 bases and J by 5 bases, and 13 bases separated the two germline ends. CDR3 sequence (DNA): TGCGCCAGCGAGGAGAAAGCTCATAATTCACCCCTCCACTTT. Translating it yields CASEEKAHNSPLHF.

The gene calls are TRBV7-9 and TRBJ1-2; possibly TRBD1 for D (5 bases). The CDR3 is 14 residues long. Germline CDR1 reads SEHNR; CDR2 reads FQNEAQ (reference sequence). Trimming left V 5 bases short and J 4 bases short, with 14 bases between. The DNA for the CDR3 is TGTGCCAGCAGCCAGACCCAGGGAGGCTATGGCTACACCTTC. Protein product: CASSQTQGGYGYTF. Combining the CDR3 with reference TRBV7-9 and TRBJ1-2 gives the whole variable domain DTGVSQNPRHKITKRGQNVTFRCDPISEHNRLYWYRQTLGQGPEFLTYFQNEAQLEKSRLLSDRFSAERPKGSFSTLEIQRTEQGDSAMYLCASSQTQGGYGYTFGSGTRLTVV.

The chain uses TRBV10-3 and TRBJ1-1; D unclear. The CDR3 has 13 amino acids. V was cut by 3 bases and J by 8 bases, with 13 bases left in between. Germline V gene data show CDR1 as ENHRY and CDR2 as SYGVKD. CDR3 in amino acids: CAISEGGQIEAFF. In DNA form, the CDR3 reads TGTGCCATCAGTGAAGGAGGGCAGATAGAAGCTTTCTTT.

V is TRBV25-1 and J is TRBJ2-6; the D gene is possibly TRBD1 (5 bases). The V end lost 4 bases, the J end lost 0 bases, and 13 bases lay between the germline ends. The length of the CDR3 is 17 residues. Germline values: CDR1 MGHDK, CDR2 SYGVNS. The DNA of the CDR3 is TGTGCCAGCAGTGCTCTCGACAGTTACTCTGGGGCCAACGTCCTGACTTTC. It translates to CASSALDSYSGANVLTF.

The rearrangement uses TRBV4-1 and TRBJ2-7; the D gene is possibly TRBD1 (6 bases). This CDR3 region has 14 residues. V dropped 0 bases and J dropped 2 bases, with 8 bases sitting between them. Germline V gene sequence: CDR1 MGHRA, CDR2 YSYEKL. CDR3 DNA sequence: TGCGCCAGCAGCCAAGAAGGGGGAACCTACGAGCAGTACTTC. Translated: CASSQEGGTYEQYF.

The chain employs TRBV6-5 and TRBJ2-7; perhaps TRBD2 as D (7 bases). Trimming took 0 bases from V and 6 from J, leaving 12 bases between them. Germline V gene lookup returns CDR1 MNHEY and CDR2 SVGAGI. The CDR3 runs to 14 residues. The CDR3 reads CASSYSPGGGEQYF. The CDR3, as DNA: TGTGCCAGCAGTTACTCGCCGGGGGGCGGCGAGCAGTACTTC.

CDR3 coding DNA: TGTGCCAGTACCTCGGGACAGGGTTATGGCTACACCTTC. Its translation is CASTSGQGYGYTF. The V call is TRBV19, the J call TRBJ1-2; TRBD1 matches 9 bases. The length of the CDR3 is 13 residues. Germline loops: CDR1 LNHDA, CDR2 SQIVND (reference sequence). With 7 bases clipped from V and 5 bases from J, the junction kept 5 bases outside the gene matches.